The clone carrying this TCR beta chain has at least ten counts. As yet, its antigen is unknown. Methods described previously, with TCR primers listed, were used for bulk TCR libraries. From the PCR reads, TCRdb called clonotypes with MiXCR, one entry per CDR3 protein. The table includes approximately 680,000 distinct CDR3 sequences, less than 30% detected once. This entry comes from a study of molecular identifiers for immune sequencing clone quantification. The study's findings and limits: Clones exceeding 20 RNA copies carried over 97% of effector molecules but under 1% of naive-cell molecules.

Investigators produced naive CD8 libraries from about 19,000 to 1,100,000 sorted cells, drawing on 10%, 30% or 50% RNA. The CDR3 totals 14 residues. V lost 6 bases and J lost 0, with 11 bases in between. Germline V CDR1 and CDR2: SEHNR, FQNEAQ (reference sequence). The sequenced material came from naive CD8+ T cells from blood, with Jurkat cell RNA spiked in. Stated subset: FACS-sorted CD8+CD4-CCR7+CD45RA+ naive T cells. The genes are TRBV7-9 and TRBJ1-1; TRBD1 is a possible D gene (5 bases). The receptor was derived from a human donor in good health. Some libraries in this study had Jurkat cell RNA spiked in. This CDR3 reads CASRLGGLNTEAFF. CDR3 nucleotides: TGTGCCAGCAGACTGGGGGGATTGAACACTGAAGCTTTCTTT. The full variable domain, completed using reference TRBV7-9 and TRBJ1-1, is DTGVSQNPRHKITKRGQNVTFRCDPISEHNRLYWYRQTLGQGPEFLTYFQNEAQLEKSRLLSDRFSAERPKGSFSTLEIQRTEQGDSAMYLCASRLGGLNTEAFFGQGTRLTVV.